Listed below are T cell receptor beta chains from one sample, sequenced in a study of shared clonotypes between healthy human individuals. Measured with immunoSEQ multiplex PCR; TCRdb has only the in-frame clones, and not every one. The repertoire consists of roughly 500,000 clones, with about four fifths occurring once and the leading ten covering 13%. The sample comprised PBMCs. These receptors were obtained from a middle-aged woman in good health. Some clones in this sample may be carry-over from other donors' samples. Each CDR3 is given with its conserved first and last residue. Each record gives: V gene, J gene, clone size, D gene, CDR3 protein, CDR3 DNA. D genes are given only for firm matches. Rows may omit the clone size; those that give it use once, few, many or a size class.

TRBV5-1	TRBJ2-1	-	-	CASSLATGLSYNEQFF	TGCGCCAGCAGCTTGGCCACAGGTTTATCCTACAATGAGCAGTTCTTC
TRBV10-3	TRBJ2-3	-	TRBD2	CAIAASGSTDTQYF	TGTGCCATAGCAGCTAGCGGGAGTACAGATACGCAGTATTTT
TRBV14	TRBJ1-2	-	-	CASSQERGHRLGEGYTF	TGTGCCAGCAGCCAAGAGAGAGGGCACCGACTGGGCGAGGGCTACACCTTC
TRBV4-1	TRBJ1-5	-	TRBD1	CASSQDSLATGDQPQHF	TGCGCCAGCAGCCAAGATTCCCTCGCCACAGGGGATCAGCCCCAGCATTTT
TRBV10-3	TRBJ2-5	-	-	CAIRGDGETQYF	TGTGCCATCAGGGGGGACGGAGAGACCCAGTACTTC
TRBV30	TRBJ1-2	few	-	CAWSETNYGYTF	TGTGCCTGGAGTGAAACTAACTATGGCTACACCTTC
TRBV2	TRBJ2-1	few	TRBD2	CASSRVGLAGNNEQFF	TGTGCCAGCAGTCGGGTGGGGCTAGCGGGAAACAATGAGCAGTTCTTC
TRBV29-1	TRBJ2-3	-	-	CSVEGRGGGADTQYF	TGCAGCGTTGAAGGTCGAGGTGGGGGTGCAGATACGCAGTATTTT
TRBV6-1	TRBJ2-7	-	-	CASSESFSYEQYF	TGTGCCAGCAGTGAGTCGTTCTCCTACGAGCAGTACTTC
TRBV5-1	TRBJ2-2	-	-	CASSLAVAGNTGELFF	TGCGCCAGCAGCTTGGCCGTGGCAGGGAACACCGGGGAGCTGTTTTTT
TRBV7-8	TRBJ1-4	-	-	CASSLRRADGEKLFF	TGTGCCAGCAGCTTAAGAAGAGCAGATGGGGAAAAACTGTTTTTT
TRBV19	TRBJ2-7	-	-	CASSISGTKLYEQYF	TGTGCCAGTAGTATTAGTGGTACGAAACTTTACGAGCAGTACTTC
TRBV2	TRBJ2-7	-	-	CASKEGGEQYF	TGTGCCAGCAAGGAGGGCGGCGAGCAGTACTTC
TRBV7-8	TRBJ2-1	-	-	CASSFTRMNEQFF	TGTGCCAGCAGCTTTACGAGGATGAATGAGCAGTTCTTC
TRBV6-5	TRBJ2-2	-	-	CASRYKANTGELFF	TGTGCCAGCAGATATAAAGCGAACACCGGGGAGCTGTTTTTT
TRBV6-6	TRBJ2-5	-	TRBD1	CASSRTGGRGETQYF	TGTGCCAGCAGCCGGACAGGGGGCAGAGGAGAGACCCAGTACTTC
TRBV5-6	TRBJ1-2	-	-	CASSKEPGTPYGYTF	TGTGCCAGCAGCAAGGAGCCCGGGACACCCTATGGCTACACCTTC
TRBV7-9	TRBJ2-2	-	-	CASSLVGGRGPNTGELFF	TGTGCCAGCAGCTTAGTTGGTGGCAGGGGCCCAAACACCGGGGAGCTGTTTTTT
TRBV7-3	TRBJ2-7	-	TRBD2	CASSLTVRTSYYEQYF	TGTGCCAGCAGCTTAACGGTCCGGACTAGTTACTACGAGCAGTACTTC
TRBV7-3	TRBJ1-1	-	-	CASSPWEGLVTEAFF	TGTGCCAGCAGCCCCTGGGAGGGCCTGGTAACTGAAGCTTTCTTT
TRBV29-1	TRBJ2-7	-	TRBD2	CSVVGARAGFTYEQYF	TGCAGCGTTGTGGGAGCGCGAGCGGGATTTACCTACGAGCAGTACTTC
TRBV7-8	TRBJ2-1	-	-	CASSLARNEQFF	TGTGCCAGCAGCTTAGCACGCAATGAGCAGTTCTTC
TRBV27	TRBJ1-2	-	TRBD1	CASSPSRTGGVYGYTF	TGTGCCAGCAGTCCTTCCCGGACAGGGGGGGTCTATGGCTACACCTTC
TRBV11-2	TRBJ2-3	-	TRBD1	CASSPSGTGVYTQYF	TGTGCCAGCAGCCCCTCCGGGACAGGGGTATATACGCAGTATTTT
TRBV30	TRBJ2-1	-	TRBD2	CAWRGGTYNEQFF	TGTGCCTGGAGGGGGGGGACCTACAATGAGCAGTTCTTC
TRBV7-9	TRBJ2-7	-	-	CASSLRPDEQYF	TGTGCCAGCAGCCTGAGACCGGACGAGCAGTACTTC
TRBV11-2	TRBJ2-1	-	-	CASSLGLRPEYEQFF	TGTGCCAGCAGCTTAGGCCTACGTCCCGAATATGAGCAGTTCTTC
TRBV5-1	TRBJ2-5	-	TRBD1	CASSSGGTAQETQYF	TGCGCCAGCAGCTCCGGTGGGACAGCCCAAGAGACCCAGTACTTC
TRBV18	TRBJ1-2	-	-	CASSPGTGDYGYTF	TGTGCCAGCTCACCGGGGACGGGGGACTATGGCTACACCTTC
TRBV7-8	TRBJ2-3	-	-	CASSFAGRSTDTQYF	TGTGCCAGCAGCTTCGCTGGCCGTTCCACAGATACGCAGTATTTT
TRBV7-9	TRBJ1-1	-	TRBD1	CASSLARGLNEAFF	TGTGCCAGCAGCTTAGCGAGGGGGCTTAATGAAGCTTTCTTT
TRBV2	TRBJ2-7	-	TRBD1	CASIPAHRGEQYF	TGTGCCAGCATTCCAGCGCACAGGGGCGAGCAGTACTTC
TRBV11-2	TRBJ1-1	many	-	CASSLGGIESEAFF	TGTGCCAGCAGCTTAGGGGGGATCGAGTCTGAAGCTTTCTTT
TRBV7-2	TRBJ2-3	once	-	CASSLESRGLHTQYF	TGTGCCAGCAGCTTAGAGTCCAGGGGTCTCCATACGCAGTATTTT
TRBV5-1	TRBJ2-1	-	-	CASSLDRYNEQFF	TGCGCCAGCAGCTTGGACAGATACAATGAGCAGTTCTTC
TRBV6-1	TRBJ2-1	-	TRBD2	CASSEWASGAYNEQFF	TGTGCCAGCAGTGAGTGGGCTAGCGGGGCCTACAATGAGCAGTTCTTC
TRBV6-6	TRBJ1-2	few	-	CASSTDSWDYGYTF	TGTGCCAGCAGTACGGACAGTTGGGACTATGGCTACACCTTC
TRBV5-6	TRBJ2-1	-	TRBD2	CASSLGRLAWSYNEQFF	TGTGCCAGCAGCTTGGGCCGACTAGCGTGGTCCTACAATGAGCAGTTCTTC
TRBV19	TRBJ2-3	-	-	CASSLGGETSSTDTQYF	TGTGCCAGTTCACTGGGGGGAGAGACCTCTAGCACAGATACGCAGTATTTT
TRBV18	TRBJ2-7	few	-	CASSQDMVSYEQYF	TGTGCCAGCTCACAGGATATGGTGTCCTACGAGCAGTACTTC
TRBV21-1	TRBJ2-7	-	-	CASSTPRTRYEQYF	TGTGCCAGCAGCACCCCCAGGACACGCTACGAGCAGTACTTC
TRBV5-8	TRBJ1-1	-	-	CASSHRMAENTEAFF	TGTGCCAGCAGCCATAGGATGGCAGAGAACACTGAAGCTTTCTTT
TRBV6-5	TRBJ2-3	-	-	CASSTVDTQYF	TGTGCCAGCAGTACCGTGGATACGCAGTATTTT
TRBV2	TRBJ2-7	-	TRBD2	CASSEDRTSSYEQYF	TGTGCCAGCAGTGAAGATAGGACTAGCTCCTACGAGCAGTACTTC
TRBV5-1	TRBJ2-1	-	-	CASSLYGTYNEQFF	TGCGCCAGCAGCTTGTATGGGACTTACAATGAGCAGTTCTTC
TRBV5-1	TRBJ2-5	once	-	CASSLGAPGGQETQYF	TGCGCCAGCAGCTTGGGGGCCCCCGGGGGCCAAGAGACCCAGTACTTC
TRBV5-1	TRBJ2-1	-	-	CASSNRDFSVDEQFF	TGCGCCAGCAGCAACCGGGACTTTAGTGTTGATGAGCAGTTCTTC
TRBV18	TRBJ1-2	few	-	CASSPDPDYGYTF	TGTGCCAGCTCACCAGATCCAGACTATGGCTACACCTTC
TRBV7-3	TRBJ2-1	once	TRBD2	CASSPTSGHNNEQFF	TGTGCCAGCAGCCCTACTAGCGGACACAACAATGAGCAGTTCTTC
TRBV18	TRBJ1-4	-	-	CASSPPLAENEKLFF	TGTGCCAGCTCACCACCGTTGGCGGAGAATGAAAAACTGTTTTTT
TRBV6-1	TRBJ2-7	few	-	CASSEQDFYEQYF	TGTGCCAGCAGTGAACAAGACTTCTACGAGCAGTACTTC
TRBV4-2	TRBJ2-1	-	-	CASSHGARRSYNEQFF	TGTGCCAGCAGCCATGGAGCGCGCCGCTCCTACAATGAGCAGTTCTTC
TRBV11-2	TRBJ2-1	-	-	CASSFAGLGGNEQFF	TGTGCCAGCAGCTTCGCTGGTTTAGGGGGTAATGAGCAGTTCTTC
TRBV5-1	TRBJ1-1	-	TRBD1	CASSLGDREGAEAFF	TGCGCCAGCAGCTTGGGGGACAGGGAGGGAGCTGAAGCTTTCTTT
TRBV10-2	TRBJ1-1	-	-	CASTVGETEAFF	TGCGCCAGCACGGTCGGGGAAACTGAAGCTTTCTTT
TRBV14	TRBJ2-3	-	TRBD1	CASSQGLGTGTDTQYF	TGTGCCAGCAGCCAAGGCCTAGGGACAGGCACAGATACGCAGTATTTT
TRBV7-3	TRBJ2-2	-	TRBD2	CASSPSGRASFTGELFF	TGTGCCAGCAGCCCCAGCGGGAGGGCCTCATTTACCGGGGAGCTGTTTTTT
TRBV5-1	TRBJ2-7	-	-	CASSLATAGGGFYEQYF	TGCGCCAGCAGCTTGGCCACGGCAGGTGGGGGGTTCTACGAGCAGTACTTC
TRBV10-3	TRBJ1-1	few	-	CAISVTESTEAFF	TGTGCCATCAGTGTAACAGAGTCTACTGAAGCTTTCTTT
TRBV6-1	TRBJ2-3	-	TRBD1	CASTRQGAPDTQYF	TGTGCCAGCACCCGGCAGGGGGCCCCAGATACGCAGTATTTT